These 5 T cell receptor beta chains were all obtained from the same sample, sequenced in a study of cytomegalovirus exposure and HLA in healthy donors. The PCR was carried out with 60 Vbeta primers and 13 Jbeta primers. This table comes from immunoSEQ multiplex PCR, and its TCRdb copy is limited to in-frame clones, with some not included. The repertoire consists of 180,000 or so clones, with 80% to 90% occurring once and the leading ten covering around 0.31%. Sequenced: PBMCs. These receptor sequences come from a woman aged 25 to 39 in good health and CMV-seronegative.

V gene TRBV6-5 combines with J gene TRBJ2-1; 7 bases are shared with TRBD1. V shed 4 bases, J shed 4 bases, and the junction held 4 bases outside the gene matches. This CDR3 comprises 14 residues. Germline V CDR1 and CDR2: MNHEY, SVGAGI. The chain's CDR3 is CASSSPGGYNEQFF. The CDR3 coding sequence is TGTGCCAGCAGTTCCCCAGGGGGATACAATGAGCAGTTCTTC.

This chain connects TRBV2 to TRBJ2-3, with 11 bases lining up with TRBD2. CDR1 is SNHLY, CDR2 FYNNEI, per germline. This CDR3 contains 18 residues. J gave up 1 base and V 4 bases, and 10 bases lay outside the gene matches. CDR3 region: CASSAGLAGGPGTDTQYF. The CDR3 coding sequence is TGTGCCAGCAGTGCCGGGTTAGCGGGGGGGCCTGGCACAGATACGCAGTATTTT.

The V gene is TRBV27, the J gene TRBJ2-7; the match to TRBD2 covers 9 bases. The CDR3 is 14 amino acids. Germline loops: CDR1 MNHEY, CDR2 SMNVEV (reference sequence). V shed 5 bases, J shed 2 bases, and the junction held 4 bases outside the gene matches. CDR3 amino acids: CASSPSGKAYEQYF. CDR3 DNA sequence: TGTGCCAGCAGTCCTAGCGGGAAGGCCTACGAGCAGTACTTC.

This clone was detected once. The chain carries TRBV5-1 and TRBJ2-5, with 9 bases matching TRBD1. Germline V gene lookup returns CDR1 SGHRS and CDR2 YFSETQ. The V and J ends lost 4 bases and 5 bases, in that order; junction bases with no gene match: 9. This CDR3 is 15 amino acids long. The CDR3 here is CASSLQADRGETQYF. In nucleotides, the CDR3 is TGCGCCAGCAGCCTCCAAGCGGACAGGGGTGAGACCCAGTACTTC.

The rearrangement joins TRBV6-1 to TRBJ2-1; TRBD1 matches 7 bases. Germline V gene data show CDR1 as MNHNS and CDR2 as SASEGT. This CDR3 is 14 amino acids long. The J segment lost 15 bases and the V segment lost 6 bases, leaving 17 bases of the junction unmatched. CDR3 in DNA: TGTGCCAGCAGGACCGGGACAGAGGAGCAGTTTTGGTTCTTC. Amino acids: CASRTGTEEQFWFF.